One sample yielded the 27 T cell receptor beta chains listed below, sequenced in a study of blood T cell repertoires in COVID-19. Generated by immunoSEQ multiplex PCR, the TCRdb table keeps only in-frame clones and is missing some. The sample consists of a few hundred thousand clones, roughly 82% of them appearing once. The sequenced material came from peripheral blood. The source of these receptors is a woman in her 40s who had recovered from COVID-19.

The V call is TRBV19, the J call TRBJ2-2; 7 bases agree with TRBD1. V dropped 0 bases and J dropped 3; count of bases not matched to a gene: 1. The CDR3 has 15 amino acids. Germline-derived CDR1 and CDR2 are LNHDA and SQIVND (reference sequence). The CDR3 is CASSIDGTDTGELFF. CDR3 sequence (DNA): TGTGCCAGTAGTATAGACGGGACAGACACCGGGGAGCTGTTTTTT.

This chain uses TRBV10-3 with TRBJ2-2; TRBD1 agrees at 11 bases. The CDR3 runs to 17 residues. Germline loops: CDR1 ENHRY, CDR2 SYGVKD. Trimming removed 2 bases from V and 7 bases from J; junction bases left unmatched: 9. The CDR3 here is CAISEPGTGGLSGELFF. CDR3 bases: TGTGCCATCAGTGAGCCGGGGACAGGGGGATTGAGCGGGGAGCTGTTTTTT.

The rearrangement joins TRBV3-1 (or the pseudogene TRBV3-2) to TRBJ2-1; D is perhaps TRBD2 (6 bases). The germline gives CDR1 LGHDT, CDR2 YNNKEL (reference sequence). V lost 5 bases and J lost 14, with 22 bases in between. CDR3 size: 14 residues. CDR3 DNA: TGTGCCAGCAGCGCTTCGCGATCCACCCCGGGGGAGTTCTTC. Its protein product is CASSASRSTPGEFF.

The genes are TRBV7-2 and TRBJ2-5, with TRBD2 as a possible D gene (6 bases). Germline V gene data show CDR1 as SGHTA and CDR2 as FQGNSA. The V gene lost 5 bases and the J gene lost 5 bases, with 12 bases spanning the gap. The CDR3 contains 13 residues. The CDR3 loop is CASSITSLETQYF. CDR3 bases: TGTGCCAGCAGCATAACTAGCTTGGAGACCCAGTACTTC.

This clone was recorded a few times. V and J are TRBV10-2 and TRBJ2-5; D unclear. V lost 4 bases and J 0 bases, leaving 6 bases between the germline ends. Germline loops: CDR1 WSHSY, CDR2 SAAADI. The CDR3 runs 13 residues. The CDR3 DNA follows: TGCGCCAGCAGTGCCGCGAACCAAGAGACCCAGTACTTC. It codes for CASSAANQETQYF.

The chain joins TRBV30 to TRBJ2-2; D is possibly TRBD2 (5 bases). CDR3 size: 15 residues. Trimming stripped 2 bases from V and 0 bases from J, with 10 bases between. Germline values: CDR1 GTSNPN, CDR2 SVGIG (reference sequence). CDR3 nucleotides: TGTGCCTGGAGTCCCCTAGCCTCGAACACCGGGGAGCTGTTTTTT. Translation: CAWSPLASNTGELFF.

The chain has TRBV6-2 or TRBV6-3 and TRBJ2-5; a possible D gene is TRBD1 (7 bases). The germline V gene has CDR1 MNHEY and CDR2 SVGEGT. The length of the CDR3 is 13 residues. V lost 5 bases, J lost 4 bases, and 11 bases lay in between. The CDR3 nucleotides read TGTGCCAGCAGTAACCAGGGGGGAGAGACCCAGTACTTC. Amino acids: CASSNQGGETQYF.

The J gene is TRBJ2-5, the V gene TRBV7-2, with 13 nucleotides matching TRBD2. V shed 5 bases and J 5 bases; nucleotides not matched to a gene: 8. CDR1 and CDR2 from the germline V gene are SGHTA and FQGNSA. The CDR3 runs 16 residues. The CDR3 spells CASSPRLAGGRETQYF. The CDR3 bases are TGTGCCAGCAGCCCCCGACTAGCGGGGGGTAGGGAGACCCAGTACTTC.

V usage is TRBV18 and J usage is TRBJ2-7, with TRBD1 matching over 7 bases. V trimming: 3 bases; J trimming: 3 bases; junction bases outside the gene matches: 5. Germline CDR1 and CDR2: KGHSH and LQKENI. CDR3 length equals 14 residues. CDR3 nucleotide sequence: TGTGCCAGCTCACCTAATCGGGACAGCTACGAGCAGTACTTC. Residues: CASSPNRDSYEQYF.

The chain couples TRBV28 to TRBJ2-5, with D perhaps matching TRBD2 (6 bases). V lost 6 bases to trimming and J lost 4 bases, with 9 bases between them. The CDR3 contains 12 residues. The germline CDR1 and CDR2 sequences are MDHEN and SYDVKM. The CDR3 spells CASSPGRETQYF. CDR3 nucleotides: TGTGCCAGCAGCCCCGGGAGAGAGACCCAGTACTTC.

V is TRBV7-9 and J is TRBJ1-5; D not resolved. Trimming cost V 1 base and J 4 bases, with 8 bases left between them. CDR1 is SEHNR and CDR2 is FQNEAQ in the germline V gene (reference sequence). CDR3 length: 14 amino acids. The CDR3 here is CASSLGSGNQPQHF. CDR3 nucleotide sequence: TGTGCCAGCAGCTTAGGTTCGGGGAATCAGCCCCAGCATTTT.

The chain joins TRBV7-9 to TRBJ1-2; D perhaps matches TRBD1 (6 bases). CDR3 length: 15 amino acids. V was cut by 4 bases and J by 0 bases, with 12 bases left in between. Germline lookup yields CDR1 SEHNR and CDR2 FQNEAQ (reference sequence). CDR3 region: CASSSGVGANYGYTF. The CDR3 DNA follows: TGTGCCAGCAGCTCAGGGGTGGGAGCTAACTATGGCTACACCTTC.

Only one count was recorded for this clone. The V and J genes are TRBV4-3 and TRBJ2-3; weak D call: TRBD1 (6 bases). Germline values: CDR1 LGHNA, CDR2 YSLEER. V was shortened by 6 bases and J by 0 bases, with 19 bases between the two germline ends. This CDR3 comprises 17 residues. CDR3 DNA: TGCGCCAGCAGGAGACGAGCAGGGGCGCCTAGCACAGATACGCAGTATTTT. It is translated as CASRRRAGAPSTDTQYF.

With regard to this clone: This could be a read error, since a much larger clone is one nucleotide away. Other DNA variants within this sample encode the same CDR3. The rearrangement uses TRBV5-1 and TRBJ1-2, with a tentative D call TRBD1 (6 bases). Germline CDR1 SGHRS, CDR2 YFSETQ. The V end lost 4 bases, the J end lost 2 bases, and 9 bases lay between the germline ends. The CDR3 sequence is 13 residues long. This chain's CDR3 is CASSPGQNYGYTF. CDR3 DNA: TGCGCCAGCAGCCCGGGACAAAACTATGGCTACACCTTC.

V is TRBV6-1 and J is TRBJ1-5; D unresolved. The CDR3 is 13 amino acids. Germline V lookup: CDR1 MNHNS, CDR2 SASEGT. Trimming pared 2 bases from V and 7 bases from J, leaving 9 bases between. CDR3 sequence reads: CASSESGSQPQHF. CDR3 sequence (DNA): TGTGCCAGCAGTGAATCAGGCAGCCAGCCCCAGCATTTT.

The table lists this clone with a few counts. The chain couples TRBV19 to TRBJ1-4, with TRBD1 identical over 7 bases. The CDR3 runs to 14 residues. Per germline, CDR1 LNHDA and CDR2 SQIVND (reference sequence). V trimming: 7 bases; J trimming: 3 bases; junction bases outside the gene matches: 5. CDR3 nucleotides: TGTGCCAGTAAAGGGGGCGCAGCTAATGAAAAACTGTTTTTT. Translating gives CASKGGAANEKLFF.

This clone has just a few counts. The chain combines TRBV7-3 with TRBJ2-2, with a tentative D call TRBD2 (5 bases). The V end was cut by 3 bases, the J end by 2 bases, with 7 bases between. Germline V CDR1 and CDR2: SGHTA, FQGTGA. CDR3 length: 14 amino acids. In DNA, the CDR3 is TGTGCCAGCAGCTTCGGGGTTAACACCGGGGAGCTGTTTTTT. Amino acid sequence: CASSFGVNTGELFF.

V usage is TRBV5-5 and J usage is TRBJ1-4, with a tentative D call TRBD1 (5 bases). Per germline, CDR1 SGHKS and CDR2 YYEKEE (reference sequence). V was trimmed by 1 base and J by 8 bases, leaving 12 bases between them. The CDR3 is 14 residues long. CDR3 nucleotides: TGTGCCAGCAGCTTGATAGGGGAAGGGGAAAAACTGTTTTTT. This encodes CASSLIGEGEKLFF. The full variable domain, completed using reference TRBV5-5 and TRBJ1-4, is DAGVTQSPTHLIKTRGQQVTLRCSPISGHKSVSWYQQVLGQGPQFIFQYYEKEERGRGNFPDRFSARQFPNYSSELNVNALLLGDSALYLCASSLIGEGEKLFFGSGTQLSVL.

The chain combines TRBV6-2 or TRBV6-3 with TRBJ2-3; 7 bases fit TRBD2. The CDR3 totals 13 residues. The germline gives CDR1 MNHEY, CDR2 SVGEGT. J lost 6 bases, V lost 6 bases, and 6 bases had no gene match. The chain's CDR3 is CASSRGLVDTQYF. DNA of the CDR3: TGTGCCAGCAGCCGAGGACTAGTTGATACGCAGTATTTT.

V usage is TRBV5-4 and J usage is TRBJ2-5, with 9 bases matching TRBD1. This CDR3 has 16 amino acids. Germline CDR1 reads SGHNT; CDR2 reads YYREEE (reference sequence). V dropped 2 bases and J dropped 5; count of bases not matched to a gene: 10. CDR3 loop: CASSLPPQGAGETQYF. As DNA, the CDR3 is TGTGCCAGCAGCTTACCCCCACAGGGGGCAGGGGAGACCCAGTACTTC.

The CDR3 reads CASSLVVTGTKETQYF. CDR3 coding DNA: TGTGCCAGCAGCTTAGTGGTGACAGGTACTAAAGAGACCCAGTACTTC. This chain joins TRBV7-9 and TRBJ2-5, with D tentatively TRBD1 (6 bases). Trimming removed 1 base at V and 3 bases at J, with 15 bases between. Germline V CDR1 and CDR2: SEHNR, FQNEAQ (reference sequence). The CDR3 totals 16 residues.

The chain combines TRBV4-2 with TRBJ2-5; no definite D call. Per germline, CDR1 LGHNA and CDR2 YNFKEQ. V dropped 0 bases and J dropped 5 bases, with 7 bases sitting between them. The CDR3 extends over 13 amino acids. The CDR3 DNA reads as TGTGCCAGCAGCCAAGACTTCGAGGAGACCCAGTACTTC. This gives the protein CASSQDFEETQYF.

The V call is TRBV19, the J call TRBJ2-1, with TRBD2 identical over 8 bases. V trimming: 6 bases; J trimming: 4 bases; junction bases outside the gene matches: 11. The CDR3 is 16 amino acids. Germline lookup yields CDR1 LNHDA and CDR2 SQIVND (reference sequence). CDR3 coding DNA: TGTGCCAGTAGAGAAGGAATAGCGGGGCCGTACAATGAGCAGTTCTTC. It encodes CASREGIAGPYNEQFF.

This chain uses TRBV5-1 with TRBJ1-2; D gene ambiguous. This CDR3 region has 17 residues. The germline CDR1 and CDR2 sequences are SGHRS and YFSETQ. The V end was cut by 2 bases, the J end by 5 bases, with 22 bases between. The CDR3 is CASSFGTDPLFPYGYTF. The CDR3, as DNA: TGCGCCAGCAGCTTCGGAACAGACCCGTTATTCCCTTATGGCTACACCTTC.

The CDR3 DNA sequence: TGTGCCAGCAGCTTAGGTGGGAGTCTCCAAGAGACCCAGTACTTC. Protein sequence: CASSLGGSLQETQYF. The chain has TRBV7-6 and TRBJ2-5, with a weak D call TRBD2 (5 bases). CDR1 is SGHVS and CDR2 is FNYEAQ in the germline V gene. V lost 1 base and J lost 1, with 10 bases in between. CDR3 length: 15 residues.

The gene calls are TRBV18 and TRBJ2-5; a possible D gene is TRBD1 (5 bases). Deletions cut 2 bases from V and 2 bases from J, with 12 bases between. The CDR3 is 15 residues long. CDR1 and CDR2 (germline): KGHSH, LQKENI. The chain's CDR3 is CASSPGSGYQETQYF. DNA for the CDR3: TGTGCCAGCTCACCAGGTTCAGGGTATCAAGAGACCCAGTACTTC.

The CDR3 bases are TGTGCCAGCAGCCCCTCGGGAGTCATGAACACTGAAGCTTTCTTT. Translation gives CASSPSGVMNTEAFF. The rearrangement links TRBV9 to TRBJ1-1, with D hard to call. V shed 4 bases and J shed 0 bases, with 13 bases lying between them. CDR1 is SGDLS and CDR2 is YYNGEE in the germline V gene. The CDR3 sequence is 15 residues long.